This T cell receptor beta chain stems from a study of T cells in Graves' hyperthyroidism and ophthalmopathy. Not enrolled were patients with uncontrolled infection, other autoimmune disease, pregnancy or lactation. The CDR3 has 16 residues. V lost 6 bases to trimming and J lost 2 bases; unmatched junction nucleotides: 4. Researchers took RNA transcripts and amplified the TCR beta CDR3 regions from them. HTBI primers were employed in a first-round RT-PCR of the TCR CDR3. Each CDR3 protein is one row after TCRdb ran MiXCR on the multiplex PCR reads. The table lists around 520,000 distinct CDR3 sequences, 13% to 15% of them singletons, with about 15% in the top ten.

The chain recombines TRBV12-3 or TRBV12-4 with TRBJ2-2; 12 bases are shared with TRBD2. This clonotype was sampled from a woman between 35 and 50 years old with Graves' hyperthyroidism. The specimen was blood. CDR3 in DNA: TGTGCCAGCAGAGAGACTAGCGGGGGCAACACCGGGGAGCTGTTTTTT. Protein: CASRETSGGNTGELFF.